This TCR beta chain was profiled in a study of response to subunit inactivated influenza vaccine. TCRdb re-analysed the RT-PCR reads in MiXCR, keeping a single row per CDR3 protein. Seen here are some 570,000 distinct CDR3 sequences, approximately 10% observed once, and the top ten hold approximately 11%. CDR3 size: 14 residues. V was cut by 10 bases and J by 7 bases, with 20 bases left in between. Germline V gives CDR1 MNHEY, CDR2 SVGEGT. This clonotype was seen more than once but under ten times. This same sample was also part of a study on T cells expressing NK-cell markers. This second report adds: With UMIs, 5'RACE template switching was used to make TCR beta cDNA.

The chain joins TRBV6-2 or TRBV6-3 to TRBJ2-1; the D gene is possibly TRBD2 (5 bases). Sample: PBMCs from blood, taken on the day of vaccination. The sequence came from a man in his forties or fifties who received an inactivated influenza vaccine. The CDR3 loop reads CATTGRGYRNEQFF. The CDR3 DNA sequence: TGTGCCACCACGGGCCGGGGTTATCGTAATGAGCAGTTCTTC.